This is a list of T cell receptor beta chains from one sample in a study of technical replicates of blood from several donors. Clones were sequenced by immunoSEQ multiplex PCR, and TCRdb holds only the in-frame ones, with some missing. Altogether over 90,000 clones are present, roughly 96% being singletons, with the ten largest covering roughly 0.2%. The material sequenced was T cells isolated from PBMCs. These receptors were collected from a human donor in good health. Each CDR3 is given with its conserved first and last residue. The D gene is left open where the match is weak. Clone size is shown for a subset of rows, as once, few, many or a class of expanded clone.

v_gene	j_gene	abundance	d_gene	CDR3aa	CDR3nt
TRBV19	TRBJ2-3	-	TRBD2	CASKRRGDNTDTQYF	TGTGCCAGTAAAAGGCGGGGGGATAATACAGATACGCAGTATTTT
TRBV7-9	TRBJ2-1	-	TRBD1	CASSPSGTGHNEQFF	TGTGCCAGCAGCCCCAGCGGGACAGGGCACAATGAGCAGTTCTTC
TRBV11-2	TRBJ1-2	-	-	CASTAGHTF	TGTGCCAGCACCGCGGGGCACACCTTC
TRBV2	TRBJ2-3	-	TRBD1	CASSAQEPGQGAWAQYF	TGTGCCAGCAGTGCCCAGGAACCGGGACAGGGGGCTTGGGCGCAGTATTTT
TRBV28	TRBJ2-5	-	TRBD2	CASRSSGGWGETQYF	TGTGCCAGCAGATCCAGCGGGGGGTGGGGGGAGACCCAGTACTTC
TRBV6-5	TRBJ1-1	-	-	CASSHQSQTEAFF	TGTGCCAGCAGTCACCAGTCCCAAACTGAAGCTTTCTTT
TRBV9	TRBJ1-3	-	TRBD1	CASSLDRGQENTIYF	TGTGCCAGCAGCTTGGACAGGGGGCAGGAAAACACCATATATTTT
TRBV21-1	TRBJ2-4	-	-	CASSSGLAGIAKNIQYF	TGTGCCAGCAGCAGCGGACTAGCGGGTATAGCCAAAAACATTCAGTACTTC
TRBV19	TRBJ1-1	-	-	CASSITENTEAFF	TGTGCCAGTAGTATAACTGAGAACACTGAAGCTTTCTTT
TRBV5-1	TRBJ1-2	-	TRBD1	CASSLLTGEGYTF	TGCGCCAGCAGCCTCCTGACAGGGGAAGGCTACACCTTC
TRBV19	TRBJ2-1	-	-	CASSMVSGNDYNEQFF	TGTGCCAGTAGTATGGTATCCGGGAACGACTACAATGAGCAGTTCTTC
TRBV7-3	TRBJ2-3	-	TRBD2	CASSSHVAGEFTDTQYF	TGTGCCAGCAGCTCCCATGTAGCGGGGGAGTTCACAGATACGCAGTATTTT
TRBV5-1	TRBJ2-5	-	-	CASSLRQGQETQYF	TGCGCCAGCAGCTTAAGGCAGGGCCAAGAGACCCAGTACTTC
TRBV19	TRBJ2-1	-	-	CASSIGAVSYNEQFF	TGTGCCAGTAGTATAGGAGCGGTCTCCTACAATGAGCAGTTCTTC
TRBV7-3	TRBJ2-3	-	-	CATGRSFTDTQYF	TGTGCCACGGGTCGCTCTTTCACAGATACGCAGTATTTT
TRBV15	TRBJ1-5	-	-	CATRSGPGDSNQPQHF	TGTGCCACCCGGTCTGGGCCAGGGGATAGCAATCAGCCCCAGCATTTT
TRBV13	TRBJ1-1	-	-	CASRRGTEAFF	TGTGCCAGCCGACGAGGGACTGAAGCTTTCTTT
TRBV10-1	TRBJ2-1	once	-	CASSESMGGADEQFF	TGCGCCAGCAGTGAGTCGATGGGGGGGGCCGATGAGCAGTTCTTC
TRBV19	TRBJ2-7	-	-	CASSVTGNPYEQYF	TGTGCCAGTAGCGTAACCGGGAACCCCTACGAGCAGTACTTC
TRBV11-1	TRBJ2-2	once	-	CASRGFTTDTGELFF	TGTGCCAGCAGGGGCTTTACGACGGACACCGGGGAGCTGTTTTTT